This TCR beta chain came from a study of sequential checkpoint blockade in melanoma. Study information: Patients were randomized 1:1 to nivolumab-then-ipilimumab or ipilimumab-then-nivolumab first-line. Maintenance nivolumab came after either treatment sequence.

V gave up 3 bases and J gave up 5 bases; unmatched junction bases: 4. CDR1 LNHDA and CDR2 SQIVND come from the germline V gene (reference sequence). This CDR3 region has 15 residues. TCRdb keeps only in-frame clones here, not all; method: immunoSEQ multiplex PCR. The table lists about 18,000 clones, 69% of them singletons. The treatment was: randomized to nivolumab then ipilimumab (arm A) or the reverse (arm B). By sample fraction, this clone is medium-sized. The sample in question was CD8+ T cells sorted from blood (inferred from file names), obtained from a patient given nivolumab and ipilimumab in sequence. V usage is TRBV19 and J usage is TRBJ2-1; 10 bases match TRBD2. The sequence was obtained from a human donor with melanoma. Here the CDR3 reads CASSILLAGNNEQFF. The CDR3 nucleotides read TGTGCCAGTAGTATTCTACTAGCGGGAAACAATGAGCAGTTCTTC. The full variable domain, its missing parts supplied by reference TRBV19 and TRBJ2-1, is DGGITQSPKYLFRKEGQNVTLSCEQNLNHDAMYWYRQDPGQGLRLIYYSQIVNDFQKGDIAEGYSVSREKKESFPLTVTSAQKNPTAFYLCASSILLAGNNEQFFGPGTRLTVL.